This T cell receptor beta chain was obtained from a study of T cell responses to AZD1222 COVID-19 vaccine. Study-wide points: Clonal diversity was possibly underestimated; the donors were predominantly white British and more often female.

To note about this clone: Its antigen remains unknown.

Some clones are missing from TCRdb's copy, which holds only in-frame ones; the method was immunoSEQ multiplex PCR. The sample carries some 130,000 clones, 80% to 90% recorded once. CDR3 size: 14 residues. V lost 4 bases to trimming and J lost 4 bases, with 11 bases between them. In germline, CDR1 is SGHRS, CDR2 YFSETQ. The receptor comes from an adult in good health. Sequenced material: peripheral blood, taken on day 0 of AZD1222 vaccination. V usage is TRBV5-1 and J usage is TRBJ1-4, with D perhaps matching TRBD1 (5 bases). CDR3 loop: CASSRGWDNEKLFF. The CDR3 region has the DNA TGCGCCAGCAGCCGGGGCTGGGATAATGAAAAACTGTTTTTT.